These 27 T cell receptor beta chains came from one sample sequenced in a study of beta chain features in type 1 diabetes. Expressed TCRB transcripts were sequenced, since all the RNA that had been isolated was reverse transcribed. Using immunoSEQ multiplex PCR, the repertoire was profiled, and TCRdb retains in-frame clones only, with some absent. The sample yields 200,000 to 250,000 clones, approximately 10% seen once. Sequences were obtained from central memory CD4+ T cells from blood. The source of these receptors is a man in his late teens or twenties in good health.

This clone was counted many times. The chain recombines TRBV11-2 with TRBJ2-5, with D unclear. CDR3 length equals 13 residues. Per the germline V gene, CDR1 is SGHAT and CDR2 is FQNNGV. With 6 bases removed from V and 3 bases from J, the gap between germline ends came to 11 bases. The CDR3 coding sequence is TGTGCCAGCAGTCCCGTACCCAAAGAGACCCAGTACTTC. Amino acids: CASSPVPKETQYF.

A few counts support this clone. The chain employs TRBV4-1 and TRBJ1-1, with 7 bases matching TRBD1. There are 15 residues in the CDR3. Per the germline V gene, CDR1 is MGHRA and CDR2 is YSYEKL. Germline trimming cut 0 bases from V and 10 bases from J; bases unmatched to any gene: 11. The CDR3 spells CASSQDKAGGEVAFF. CDR3 sequence (DNA): TGCGCCAGCAGCCAAGATAAGGCAGGGGGAGAAGTAGCTTTCTTT.

The table lists this clone with a few counts. This chain links TRBV29-1 with TRBJ2-5; 9 bases are a match to TRBD2. The DNA end favors TRBJ2-7, so the J call may be wrong. From germline, CDR1 is SQVTM and CDR2 ANQGSEA. The CDR3 covers 14 residues. The CDR3 sequence is CSVGWREGLNEQYF. The CDR3 DNA is TGCAGCGTTGGCTGGCGGGAGGGCCTGAACGAGCAGTACTTC.

The V and J genes are TRBV28 and TRBJ1-5, with a tentative D call TRBD1 (5 bases). V lost 4 bases and J 6 bases, leaving 13 bases between the germline ends. The CDR3 contains 14 residues. CDR1 and CDR2 from the germline V gene are MDHEN and SYDVKM. The CDR3, as DNA: TGTGCCAGCAGTTACAAATCGGGGGTTCAGCCCCAGCATTTT. This sequence encodes CASSYKSGVQPQHF.

This clone showed up many times. This chain's CDR3 is CASSPGGLNEKLFF. The CDR3 DNA sequence: TGTGCCAGCAGCCCCGGAGGGCTCAATGAAAAACTGTTTTTT. V usage is TRBV2 and J usage is TRBJ1-4, with D unclear. Germline V lookup: CDR1 SNHLY, CDR2 FYNNEI. V was shortened by 6 bases and J by 5 bases, with 13 bases between the two germline ends. This CDR3 has 14 residues.

This clone came up a few times. The CDR3 region is CASSADSLSYNEQFF. CDR3 DNA: TGTGCCAGCAGCGCAGACAGCCTCTCCTACAATGAGCAGTTCTTC. V usage is TRBV2 and J usage is TRBJ2-1; D perhaps matches TRBD1 (5 bases). The CDR3 totals 15 residues. V shed 6 bases and J shed 0 bases, with 12 bases lying between them. CDR1 is SNHLY and CDR2 is FYNNEI in the germline V gene.

The chain links TRBV6-6 to TRBJ1-5, with D perhaps TRBD1 (6 bases). The germline gives CDR1 MNHNY, CDR2 SVGAGI (reference sequence). V gave up 11 bases and J gave up 5 bases, with 10 bases separating them. The length of the CDR3 is 11 residues. The CDR3 sequence is CAGGPHQPQHF. CDR3 nucleotides: TGTGCCGGGGGGCCTCATCAGCCCCAGCATTTT.

The chain combines TRBV28 with TRBJ1-1; tentative D call: TRBD1 (5 bases). Germline loops: CDR1 MDHEN, CDR2 SYDVKM. V dropped 8 bases and J dropped 5 bases, with 15 bases sitting between them. There are 13 residues in the CDR3. The CDR3 DNA reads TGTGCCAGCGGGCAGGGTGGGAGAACTGAAGCTTTCTTT. Translation: CASGQGGRTEAFF. The full variable domain, rest sourced from reference TRBV28 and TRBJ1-1, is DVKVTQSSRYLVKRTGEKVFLECVQDMDHENMFWYRQDPGLGLRLIYFSYDVKMKEKGDIPEGYSVSREKKERFSLILESASTNQTSMYLCASGQGGRTEAFFGQGTRLTVV.

CDR3 bases: TGCGCCAGCAGCCCCAGACTAGCGGATAGCACAGATACGCAGTATTTT. Amino acid sequence: CASSPRLADSTDTQYF. The chain employs TRBV5-1 and TRBJ2-3; 9 bases agree with TRBD2. Germline CDR1 and CDR2: SGHRS and YFSETQ. V lost 4 bases to trimming and J lost 0 bases; unmatched junction nucleotides: 6. CDR3 length equals 16 residues.

The genes are TRBV28 and TRBJ1-5, with D hard to call. Deletions cut 7 bases from V and 6 bases from J, with 16 bases between. Germline V gene sequence: CDR1 MDHEN, CDR2 SYDVKM. The CDR3 spans 14 residues. CDR3 region: CASIRQERGQPQHF. In nucleotides, the CDR3 is TGTGCCAGCATCCGTCAGGAGAGAGGTCAGCCCCAGCATTTT.

This clone was observed a few times. The rearrangement uses TRBV5-5 and TRBJ2-7, with D hard to call. Deletions cut 4 bases from V and 1 base from J, with 15 bases between. CDR1 SGHKS and CDR2 YYEKEE come from the germline V gene (reference sequence). The CDR3 contains 15 residues. In DNA form, the CDR3 reads TGTGCCAGCAGCCCTGTTGATAGCCCGTCCTACGAGCAGTACTTC. It codes for CASSPVDSPSYEQYF.

The chain employs TRBV4-2 and TRBJ1-1, with D possibly TRBD1 on 6 matching bases. Germline assignment: CDR1 LGHNA and CDR2 YNFKEQ. The CDR3 covers 17 residues. V shed 0 bases and J shed 0 bases, with 14 bases lying between them. The CDR3 here is CASSQEGGRALNTEAFF. CDR3 coding DNA: TGTGCCAGCAGCCAAGAGGGGGGCAGGGCTCTGAACACTGAAGCTTTCTTT.

This clone was observed a handful of times. Given a far larger clone just one base away, this is likely a sequencing read error. The V and J genes are TRBV4-1 and TRBJ2-7; D is perhaps TRBD1 (5 bases). With 1 base removed from V and 4 bases from J, the gap between germline ends came to 14 bases. CDR3 length equals 15 residues. The germline V gene encodes CDR1 MGHRA and CDR2 YSYEKL. CDR3 coding DNA: TGCGCCAGCAGCCAAGGCCAAGGGGTGCGGTACGAGCAGTACTTC. The encoded protein is CASSQGQGVRYEQYF.

This clone was detected only a few times. The gene calls are TRBV19 and TRBJ2-2; D gene uncertain. This CDR3 spans 14 amino acids. V dropped 3 bases and J dropped 3 bases, with 8 bases sitting between them. Per the germline V gene, CDR1 is LNHDA and CDR2 is SQIVND (reference sequence). CDR3 sequence (DNA): TGTGCCAGTAGTATGGTAAAGGACACCGGGGAGCTGTTTTTT. Protein sequence: CASSMVKDTGELFF. Full variable domain (remainder filled in from reference TRBV19 and TRBJ2-2): DGGITQSPKYLFRKEGQNVTLSCEQNLNHDAMYWYRQDPGQGLRLIYYSQIVNDFQKGDIAEGYSVSREKKESFPLTVTSAQKNPTAFYLCASSMVKDTGELFFGEGSRLTVL.

As regards this clone: Other DNA sequences in this sample translate to the same CDR3. CDR3 sequence (DNA): TGTGCCAGCAGTGAAGCTGGGCAGTCAACAGATACGCAGTATTTT. The encoded protein is CASSEAGQSTDTQYF. The chain recombines TRBV6-1 with TRBJ2-3; D gene ambiguous. Trimming removed 0 bases at V and 3 bases at J, with 10 bases between. Germline values: CDR1 MNHNS, CDR2 SASEGT. The CDR3 is made up of 15 amino acids.

Written as DNA, the CDR3 is TGCAGCGTTGCCACAGGGGGCAGAGCCAACACCGGGGAGCTGTTTTTT. This codes for CSVATGGRANTGELFF. The gene calls are TRBV29-1 and TRBJ2-2; 9 nucleotides align to TRBD1. V was clipped by 4 bases and J by 2 bases; unmatched bases: 8. Germline loops: CDR1 SQVTM, CDR2 ANQGSEA. The CDR3 sequence is 16 residues long.

The chain couples TRBV4-1 to TRBJ2-3, with no clear D. CDR1 MGHRA and CDR2 YSYEKL come from the germline V gene. V dropped 2 bases and J dropped 3 bases, with 6 bases sitting between them. This CDR3 contains 13 residues. CDR3 residues: CASSQPWTDTQYF. DNA of the CDR3: TGCGCCAGCAGCCAACCCTGGACAGATACGCAGTATTTT.

The chain joins TRBV9 to TRBJ1-1; perhaps TRBD1 as D (6 bases). Trimming pared 0 bases from V and 8 bases from J, leaving 14 bases between. The CDR3 runs 14 residues. CDR1 SGDLS and CDR2 YYNGEE come from the germline V gene. The CDR3, as DNA: TGTGCCAGCAGCGTAGCCCCACAGGGCGGAGAAGCTTTCTTT. Amino acids: CASSVAPQGGEAFF.

This clone was observed a handful of times. V usage is TRBV2 and J usage is TRBJ2-6; D is unresolved. Trimming left V 7 bases short and J 0 bases short, with 13 bases between. The CDR3 extends over 16 amino acids. From germline, CDR1 is SNHLY and CDR2 FYNNEI. In DNA form, the CDR3 reads TGTGCCAGCAATCCGGGCTTGCTCTCTGGGGCCAACGTCCTGACTTTC. Translating gives CASNPGLLSGANVLTF.

Only a few counts were recorded for this clone. The chain recombines TRBV6-5 with TRBJ2-7; D is ambiguous. This CDR3 comprises 15 residues. The germline V gene has CDR1 MNHEY and CDR2 SVGAGI. V dropped 6 bases and J dropped 0 bases, with 15 bases sitting between them. The CDR3 DNA reads TGTGCCAGCAGCCCCCAACGACGAAGCTCCTACGAGCAGTACTTC. Translated, it gives CASSPQRRSSYEQYF.

This clone was recorded many times. This chain joins TRBV29-1 and TRBJ2-3; D unresolved. There are 11 residues in the CDR3. From germline, CDR1 is SQVTM and CDR2 ANQGSEA. V dropped 5 bases and J dropped 2 bases, with 5 bases sitting between them. CDR3 loop: CSVKPTDTQYF. Here the CDR3 DNA reads TGCAGCGTTAAACCCACAGATACGCAGTATTTT.

The sample holds many counts of this clone. The chain couples TRBV7-8 to TRBJ1-2; tentatively, D is TRBD1 (6 bases). Germline V CDR1 and CDR2: SGHVS, FQNEAQ. Trimming shortened V by 5 bases and J by 4 bases, and 20 bases separated the two germline ends. The CDR3 extends over 16 amino acids. The CDR3 protein is CASSPGRPGEGYGYTF. The CDR3 region has the DNA TGTGCCAGCAGCCCGGGACGGCCAGGGGAGGGCTATGGCTACACCTTC. The full variable domain, in which reference TRBV7-8 and TRBJ1-2 provide the parts outside the CDR3, is GAGVSQSPRYKVAKRGQDVALRCDPISGHVSLFWYQQALGQGPEFLTYFQNEAQLDKSGLPSDRFFAERPEGSVSTLKIQRTQQEDSAVYLCASSPGRPGEGYGYTFGSGTRLTVV.

The chain joins TRBV7-9 to TRBJ2-1; 7 nucleotides line up with TRBD2. This CDR3 contains 16 residues. V gave up 5 bases and J gave up 5 bases; unmatched junction bases: 12. Germline V gene data show CDR1 as SEHNR and CDR2 as FQNEAQ (reference sequence). The CDR3 DNA sequence: TGTGCCAGCAGCGCACTAGCAGAGCGGGGTCACAATGAGCAGTTCTTC. Encoded protein: CASSALAERGHNEQFF. Complete variable domain (other parts from reference TRBV7-9 and TRBJ2-1): DTGVSQNPRHKITKRGQNVTFRCDPISEHNRLYWYRQTLGQGPEFLTYFQNEAQLEKSRLLSDRFSAERPKGSFSTLEIQRTEQGDSAMYLCASSALAERGHNEQFFGPGTRLTVL.

The V gene is TRBV19, the J gene TRBJ2-3; 7 bases match TRBD2. This CDR3 has 14 residues. Looked up from germline, CDR1 is LNHDA and CDR2 is SQIVND (reference sequence). Germline trimming cut 6 bases from V and 6 bases from J; bases unmatched to any gene: 9. The chain's CDR3 is CASSPGGGYDTQYF. DNA of the CDR3: TGTGCCAGTAGCCCGGGAGGTGGGTACGATACGCAGTATTTT.

In this sample, this clone turned up many times. The CDR3 coding sequence is TGCAGCGTCCAAGTAAATGAGCAGTTCTTC. It codes for CSVQVNEQFF. The genes are TRBV29-1 and TRBJ2-1, with D uncertain. This CDR3 is built from 10 residues. Germline V lookup: CDR1 SQVTM, CDR2 ANQGSEA. V was cut by 6 bases and J by 7 bases, with 7 bases left in between.

The chain joins TRBV9 to TRBJ2-1; D uncertain. The germline V gene encodes CDR1 SGDLS and CDR2 YYNGEE. Trimming took 1 base from V and 6 from J, leaving 17 bases between them. The CDR3 has 16 amino acids. CDR3: CASSVRASTTTNEQFF. The DNA of the CDR3 is TGTGCCAGCAGCGTACGGGCCAGTACTACAACCAATGAGCAGTTCTTC.

This chain joins TRBV7-3 and TRBJ2-2, with 11 bases identical to TRBD2. The CDR3 length is 15 residues. After removal of 8 bases from V and 7 bases from J, the junction contained 9 bases not matched to a gene. Germline CDR1 and CDR2: SGHTA and FQGTGA. The CDR3 bases are TGTGCCAGCGGATATAGCGGGAGGGCCGGCGGGGAGCTGTTTTTT. Protein sequence: CASGYSGRAGGELFF.